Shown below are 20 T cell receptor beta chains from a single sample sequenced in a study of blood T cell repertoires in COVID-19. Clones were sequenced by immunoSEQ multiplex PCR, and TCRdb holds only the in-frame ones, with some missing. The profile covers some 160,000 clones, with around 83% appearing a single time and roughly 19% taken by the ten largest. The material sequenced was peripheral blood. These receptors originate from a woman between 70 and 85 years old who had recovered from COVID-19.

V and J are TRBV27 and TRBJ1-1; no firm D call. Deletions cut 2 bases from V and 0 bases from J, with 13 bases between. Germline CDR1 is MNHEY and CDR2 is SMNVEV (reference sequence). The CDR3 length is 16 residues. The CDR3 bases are TGTGCCAGCAGTTTAAGAAGCGGGCTCCTGAACACTGAAGCTTTCTTT. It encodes CASSLRSGLLNTEAFF.

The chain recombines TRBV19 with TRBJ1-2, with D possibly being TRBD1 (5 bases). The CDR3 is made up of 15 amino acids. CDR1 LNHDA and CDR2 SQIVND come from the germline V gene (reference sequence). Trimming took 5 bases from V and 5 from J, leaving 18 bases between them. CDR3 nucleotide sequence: TGTGCCAGTAGTCCGCGCCTTACCGGGGGTTATGGCTACACCTTC. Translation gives CASSPRLTGGYGYTF.

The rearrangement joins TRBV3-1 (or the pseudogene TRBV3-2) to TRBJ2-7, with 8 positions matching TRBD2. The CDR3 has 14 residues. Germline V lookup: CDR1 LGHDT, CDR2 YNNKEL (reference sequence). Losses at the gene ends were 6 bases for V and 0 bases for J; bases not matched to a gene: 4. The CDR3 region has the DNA TGTGCCAGCAGTCCTAGCGGGCTCTCCTACGAGCAGTACTTC. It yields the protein CASSPSGLSYEQYF.

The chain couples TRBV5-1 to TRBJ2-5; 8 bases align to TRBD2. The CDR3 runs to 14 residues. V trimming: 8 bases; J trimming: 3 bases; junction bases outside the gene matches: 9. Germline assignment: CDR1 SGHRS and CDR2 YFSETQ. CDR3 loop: CASSPVAGKETQYF. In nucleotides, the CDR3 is TGCGCCAGTAGCCCAGTAGCGGGAAAAGAGACCCAGTACTTC.

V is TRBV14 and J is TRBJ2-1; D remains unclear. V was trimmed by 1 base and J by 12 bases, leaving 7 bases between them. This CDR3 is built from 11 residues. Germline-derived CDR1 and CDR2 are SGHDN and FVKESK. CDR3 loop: CASSQGGGQFF. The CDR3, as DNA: TGTGCCAGCAGCCAAGGAGGCGGGCAGTTCTTC.

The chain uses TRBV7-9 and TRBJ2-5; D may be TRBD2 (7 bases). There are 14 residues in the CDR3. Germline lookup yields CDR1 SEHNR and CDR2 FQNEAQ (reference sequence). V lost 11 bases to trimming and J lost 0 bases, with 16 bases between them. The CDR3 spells CAGGRGSYQETQYF. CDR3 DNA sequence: TGTGCCGGGGGGAGGGGGAGCTACCAAGAGACCCAGTACTTC. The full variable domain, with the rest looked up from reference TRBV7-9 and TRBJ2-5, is DTGVSQNPRHKITKRGQNVTFRCDPISEHNRLYWYRQTLGQGPEFLTYFQNEAQLEKSRLLSDRFSAERPKGSFSTLEIQRTEQGDSAMYLCAGGRGSYQETQYFGPGTRLLVL.

CDR3 residues: CAISGRTGDTEAFF. The CDR3 region has the DNA TGTGCCATCAGTGGCAGGACAGGGGACACTGAAGCTTTCTTT. V usage is TRBV10-3 and J usage is TRBJ1-1, with TRBD1 matching 9 bases. Per the germline V gene, CDR1 is ENHRY and CDR2 is SYGVKD. The V and J ends lost 4 bases and 3 bases, in that order; junction bases with no gene match: 3. The CDR3 is made up of 14 amino acids.

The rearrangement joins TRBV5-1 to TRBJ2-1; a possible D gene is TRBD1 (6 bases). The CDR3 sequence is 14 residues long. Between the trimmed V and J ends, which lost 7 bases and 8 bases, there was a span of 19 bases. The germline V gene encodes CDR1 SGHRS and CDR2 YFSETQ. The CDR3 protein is CASSQGNIGDEQFF. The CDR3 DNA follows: TGCGCCAGCTCCCAGGGGAATATTGGGGATGAGCAGTTCTTC.

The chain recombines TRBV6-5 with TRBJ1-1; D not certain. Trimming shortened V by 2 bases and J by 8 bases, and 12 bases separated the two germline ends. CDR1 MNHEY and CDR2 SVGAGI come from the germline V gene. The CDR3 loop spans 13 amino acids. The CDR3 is CASSYPGTGEAFF. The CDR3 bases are TGTGCCAGCAGTTACCCGGGTACCGGCGAAGCTTTCTTT.

In nucleotides, the CDR3 is TGTGCCTGGAGTGTACGTGGGGCTTCCCTGGCGTACGAGCAGTACTTC. Translating it yields CAWSVRGASLAYEQYF. The chain is built from TRBV30 and TRBJ2-7, with D perhaps matching TRBD1 (5 bases). The length of the CDR3 is 16 residues. V gave up 0 bases and J gave up 4 bases, with 19 bases separating them. The germline V gene encodes CDR1 GTSNPN and CDR2 SVGIG (reference sequence). Variable domain in full (rest from reference TRBV30 and TRBJ2-7): SQTIHQWPATLVQPVGSPLSLECTVEGTSNPNLYWYRQAAGRGLQLLFYSVGIGQISSEVPQNLSASRPQDRQFILSSKKLLLSDSGFYLCAWSVRGASLAYEQYFGPGTRLTVT.

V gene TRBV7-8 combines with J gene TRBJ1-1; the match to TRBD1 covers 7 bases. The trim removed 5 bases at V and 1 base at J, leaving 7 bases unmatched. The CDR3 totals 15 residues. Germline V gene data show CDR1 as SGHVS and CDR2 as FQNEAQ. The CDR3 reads CASSLRDRKNTEAFF. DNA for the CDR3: TGTGCCAGCAGCCTAAGGGACAGAAAGAACACTGAAGCTTTCTTT.

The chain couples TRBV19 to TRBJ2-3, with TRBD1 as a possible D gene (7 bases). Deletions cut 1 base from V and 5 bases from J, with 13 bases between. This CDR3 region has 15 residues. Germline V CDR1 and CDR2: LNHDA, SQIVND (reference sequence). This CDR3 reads CASSIGGQGGDTQYF. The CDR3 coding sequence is TGTGCCAGTAGTATAGGGGGGCAGGGGGGAGATACGCAGTATTTT.

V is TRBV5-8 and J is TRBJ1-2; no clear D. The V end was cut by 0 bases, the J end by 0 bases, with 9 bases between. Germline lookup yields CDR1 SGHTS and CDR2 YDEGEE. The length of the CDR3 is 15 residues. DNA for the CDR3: TGTGCCAGCAGCTTGGGGCTGATGACTAACTATGGCTACACCTTC. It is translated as CASSLGLMTNYGYTF.

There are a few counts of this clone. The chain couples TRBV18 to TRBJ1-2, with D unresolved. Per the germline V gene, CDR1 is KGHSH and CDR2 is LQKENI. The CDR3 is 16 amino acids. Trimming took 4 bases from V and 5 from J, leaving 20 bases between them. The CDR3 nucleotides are TGTGCCAGCTCACTCCTCGAGGTGTTCCAACTGTATGGCTACACCTTC. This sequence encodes CASSLLEVFQLYGYTF.

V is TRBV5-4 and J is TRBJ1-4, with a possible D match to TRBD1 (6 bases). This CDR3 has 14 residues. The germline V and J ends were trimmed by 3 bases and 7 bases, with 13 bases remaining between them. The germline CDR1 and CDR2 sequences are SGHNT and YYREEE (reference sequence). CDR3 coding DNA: TGTGCCAGCAGCTCCCGGGACACCCTTGAAAAACTGTTTTTT. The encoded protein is CASSSRDTLEKLFF.

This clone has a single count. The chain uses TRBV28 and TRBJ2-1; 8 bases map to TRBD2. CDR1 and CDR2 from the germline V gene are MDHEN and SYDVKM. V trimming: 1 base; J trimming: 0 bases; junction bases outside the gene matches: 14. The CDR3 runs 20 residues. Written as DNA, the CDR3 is TGTGCCAGCAGTTTATATGGGCGGGGGGCCATCAACAGCTCCTACAATGAGCAGTTCTTC. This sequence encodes CASSLYGRGAINSSYNEQFF.

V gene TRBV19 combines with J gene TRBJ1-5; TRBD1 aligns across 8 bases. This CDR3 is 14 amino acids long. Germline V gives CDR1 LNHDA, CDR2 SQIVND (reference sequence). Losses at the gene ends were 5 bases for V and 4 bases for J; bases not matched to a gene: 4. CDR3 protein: CASSPRQGNQPQHF. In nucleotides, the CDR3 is TGTGCCAGTAGTCCCAGACAGGGGAATCAGCCCCAGCATTTT.

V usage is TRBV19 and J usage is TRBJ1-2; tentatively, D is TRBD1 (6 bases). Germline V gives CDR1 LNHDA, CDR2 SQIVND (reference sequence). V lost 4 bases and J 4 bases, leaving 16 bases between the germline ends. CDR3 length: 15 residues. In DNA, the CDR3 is TGTGCCAGTAGTACGCTCCGGGACACTTCCTATGGCTACACCTTC. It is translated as CASSTLRDTSYGYTF. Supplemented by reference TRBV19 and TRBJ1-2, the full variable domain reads DGGITQSPKYLFRKEGQNVTLSCEQNLNHDAMYWYRQDPGQGLRLIYYSQIVNDFQKGDIAEGYSVSREKKESFPLTVTSAQKNPTAFYLCASSTLRDTSYGYTFGSGTRLTVV.

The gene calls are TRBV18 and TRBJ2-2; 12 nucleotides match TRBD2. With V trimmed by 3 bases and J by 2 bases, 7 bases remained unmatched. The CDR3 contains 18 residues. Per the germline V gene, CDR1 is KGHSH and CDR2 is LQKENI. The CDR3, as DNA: TGTGCCAGCTCACCCCCACTAGCGGGGGGCCTAAACACCGGGGAGCTGTTTTTT. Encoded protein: CASSPPLAGGLNTGELFF. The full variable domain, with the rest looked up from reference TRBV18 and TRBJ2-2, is NAGVMQNPRHLVRRRGQEARLRCSPMKGHSHVYWYRQLPEEGLKFMVYLQKENIIDESGMPKERFSAEFPKEGPSILRIQQVVRGDSAAYFCASSPPLAGGLNTGELFFGEGSRLTVL.

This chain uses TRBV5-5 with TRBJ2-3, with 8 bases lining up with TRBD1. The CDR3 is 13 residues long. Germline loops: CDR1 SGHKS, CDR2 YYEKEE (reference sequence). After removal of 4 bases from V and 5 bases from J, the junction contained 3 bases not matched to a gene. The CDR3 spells CASSPGGVDTQYF. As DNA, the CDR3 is TGTGCCAGCAGCCCAGGGGGCGTAGATACGCAGTATTTT.